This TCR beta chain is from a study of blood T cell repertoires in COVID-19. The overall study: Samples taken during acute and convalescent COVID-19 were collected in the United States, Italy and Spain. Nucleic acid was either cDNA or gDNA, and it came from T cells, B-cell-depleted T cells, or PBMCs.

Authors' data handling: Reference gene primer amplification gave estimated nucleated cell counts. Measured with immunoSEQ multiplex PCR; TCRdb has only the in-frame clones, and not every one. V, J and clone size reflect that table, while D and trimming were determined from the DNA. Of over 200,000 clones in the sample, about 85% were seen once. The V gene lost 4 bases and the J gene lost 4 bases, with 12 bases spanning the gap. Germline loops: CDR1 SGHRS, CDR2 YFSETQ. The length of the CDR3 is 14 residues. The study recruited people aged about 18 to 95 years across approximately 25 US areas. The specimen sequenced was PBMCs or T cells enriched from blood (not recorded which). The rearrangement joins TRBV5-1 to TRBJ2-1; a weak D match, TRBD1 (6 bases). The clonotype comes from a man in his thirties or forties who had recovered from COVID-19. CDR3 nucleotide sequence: TGCGCCAGCAGCCTGGGGGCCGAGTACAATGAGCAGTTCTTC. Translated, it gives CASSLGAEYNEQFF.